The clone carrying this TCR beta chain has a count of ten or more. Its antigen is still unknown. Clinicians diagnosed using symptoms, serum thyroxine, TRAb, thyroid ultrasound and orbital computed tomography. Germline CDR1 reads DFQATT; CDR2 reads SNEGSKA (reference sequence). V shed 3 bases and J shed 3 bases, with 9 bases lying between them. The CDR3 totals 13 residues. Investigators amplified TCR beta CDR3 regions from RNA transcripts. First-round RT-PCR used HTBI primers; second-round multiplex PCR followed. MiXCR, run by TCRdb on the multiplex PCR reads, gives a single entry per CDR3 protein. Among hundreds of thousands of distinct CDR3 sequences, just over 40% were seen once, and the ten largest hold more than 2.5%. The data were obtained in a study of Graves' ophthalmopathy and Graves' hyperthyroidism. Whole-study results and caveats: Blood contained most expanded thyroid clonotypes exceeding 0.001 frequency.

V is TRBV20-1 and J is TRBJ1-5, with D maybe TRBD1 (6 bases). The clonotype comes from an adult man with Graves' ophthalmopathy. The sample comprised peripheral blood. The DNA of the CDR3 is TGCAGTGCTAGCGGGGGGCCCAATCAGCCCCAGCATTTT. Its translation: CSASGGPNQPQHF.